This T cell receptor (beta chain) is drawn from a study of CD8 T cells in ankylosing spondylitis. This clonotype appeared a few times. Antigen specificity is unknown. Construction of TCR beta libraries was performed using quantitative 5'-RACE with molecular barcodes. MiXCR was run by TCRdb on the 5' RACE reads, yielding one entry per CDR3 protein. The profile shows over 400,000 distinct CDR3 sequences, roughly 26% of them singletons. The germline CDR1 and CDR2 sequences are DFQATT and SNEGSKA (reference sequence). The V end lost 6 bases, the J end lost 5 bases, and 13 bases lay between the germline ends. This CDR3 has 12 amino acids. Notes on the study in general: Typical of ankylosing spondylitis blood, it appeared, was a TCR beta motif of several highly homologous variants. Prior work had noted some motif variants in reactive arthritis blood and synovial fluid. Disease-linked clones reportedly showed significant enrichment in matched ankylosing spondylitis synovial fluid.

Sequenced sample: blood, either unsorted or a sorted T cell fraction (not recorded which). This chain connects TRBV20-1 to TRBJ1-1, with a tentative D call TRBD1 (6 bases). The source of this sequence is a male donor with ankylosing spondylitis. The CDR3 region is CSAAGDWTEAFF. In DNA, the CDR3 is TGCAGTGCGGCAGGGGATTGGACTGAAGCTTTCTTT.